The next 9 T cell receptor beta chains were all read from a single sample in a study of beta chain features in type 1 diabetes. Study results and limitations: Shorter TCRB CDR3s, moderately but significantly so, were found in Type 1 diabetes patients in all four CD4+ subsets.

The investigators reverse transcribed all of the isolated RNA, so they sequenced expressed TCRB transcripts. This table comes from immunoSEQ multiplex PCR, and its TCRdb copy is limited to in-frame clones, with some not included. The sample lists about 340,000 clones; roughly 13% were seen once. The antigens these receptors bind are not known. The sequencing sample was made of naive CD4+ T cells from blood. Every receptor here comes from a woman under 30 with type 1 diabetes.

A remark on this clone: This specimen includes other DNA sequences encoding the same CDR3. The chain has TRBV11-2 and TRBJ2-1, with D maybe TRBD1 (5 bases). The V and J ends lost 2 bases and 1 base respectively, with 6 bases between them. Germline V CDR1 and CDR2: SGHAT, FQNNGV. This CDR3 is 14 amino acids long. The CDR3 DNA reads as TGTGCCAGCAGCTTACAGGGATCCTACAATGAGCAGTTCTTC. Protein: CASSLQGSYNEQFF.

This clone appeared a few times. The chain uses TRBV7-9 and TRBJ2-7; 8 nucleotides line up with TRBD2. The CDR3 loop spans 16 amino acids. Germline V CDR1 and CDR2: SEHNR, FQNEAQ (reference sequence). The ends lost 7 bases at V and 0 bases at J; junction bases unmatched: 11. The CDR3 reads CASTSPPSGSSYEQYF. The CDR3 bases are TGTGCCAGCACCTCCCCCCCCAGCGGGAGCTCCTACGAGCAGTACTTC.

This clone showed up just a few times. V and J are TRBV7-2 and TRBJ1-1; D not resolved. CDR3 length: 15 amino acids. V dropped 1 base and J dropped 4 bases, with 13 bases sitting between them. CDR1 is SGHTA and CDR2 is FQGNSA in the germline V gene. The CDR3: CASSLVSGSGTEAFF. The CDR3 DNA reads TGTGCCAGCAGCTTAGTGTCGGGGTCAGGCACTGAAGCTTTCTTT. The variable domain in full, completed from reference TRBV7-2 and TRBJ1-1, reads GAGVSQSPSNKVTEKGKDVELRCDPISGHTALYWYRQSLGQGLEFLIYFQGNSAPDKSGLPSDRFSAERTGGSVSTLTIQRTQQEDSAVYLCASSLVSGSGTEAFFGQGTRLTVV.

This clone has a single count. The rearrangement uses TRBV7-2 and TRBJ2-7, with D possibly TRBD1 on 6 matching bases. V shed 0 bases and J shed 3 bases, with 9 bases lying between them. The CDR3 is made up of 14 amino acids. Germline CDR1 and CDR2: SGHTA and FQGNSA. Here the CDR3 reads CASSLAGHLYEQYF. The CDR3 bases are TGTGCCAGCAGCTTAGCGGGACACCTCTACGAGCAGTACTTC.

V and J are TRBV5-1 and TRBJ2-7; 7 bases map to TRBD1. The V and J ends lost 3 bases and 0 bases, in that order; junction bases with no gene match: 3. The germline V gene encodes CDR1 SGHRS and CDR2 YFSETQ. The CDR3 length is 14 residues. CDR3 sequence (DNA): TGCGCCAGCAGCTCGTACAGGGGCTCCTACGAGCAGTACTTC. Its protein is CASSSYRGSYEQYF.

V gene TRBV11-2 combines with J gene TRBJ2-7, with D possibly TRBD1 on 5 matching bases. Germline V lookup: CDR1 SGHAT, CDR2 FQNNGV. The ends were cut back, 1 base at V and 6 bases at J, with 10 bases in the middle. The CDR3 totals 13 residues. The CDR3 loop is CASSLGQISEQYV. The CDR3, as DNA: TGTGCCAGCAGCTTAGGACAGATTTCCGAGCAGTACGTC.

J is TRBJ2-7 and V is TRBV18, with 8 bases matching TRBD1. CDR3 size: 15 residues. V lost 1 base and J lost 4; bases outside the gene matches: 6. In germline, CDR1 is KGHSH, CDR2 LQKENI. CDR3 bases: TGTGCCAGCTCACCACGGGCAGGGGGCGGATACGAGCAGTACGTC. Protein product: CASSPRAGGGYEQYV.

The chain uses TRBV18 and TRBJ1-1; 8 bases align to TRBD1. CDR3 length equals 15 residues. CDR1 is KGHSH and CDR2 is LQKENI in the germline V gene. J lost 4 bases, V lost 3 bases, and 7 bases had no gene match. CDR3 loop: CASSPEAGGITEAFF. The CDR3 DNA reads as TGTGCCAGCTCACCCGAGGCAGGGGGCATCACTGAAGCTTTCTTT.

V usage is TRBV29-1 and J usage is TRBJ2-1; TRBD1 agrees at 7 bases. Per the germline V gene, CDR1 is SQVTM and CDR2 is ANQGSEA. The CDR3 has 15 amino acids. V lost 5 bases to trimming and J lost 1 base; unmatched junction nucleotides: 8. The CDR3 here is CSVRSRDRSYNEQFF. For the CDR3, the DNA is TGCAGCGTTCGCAGCCGGGACAGATCCTACAATGAGCAGTTCTTC.